This passage covers 3 T cell receptor beta chains from one sample sequenced in a study of T cell repertoires in cytomegalovirus infection. Their specific antigens are unknown. TCRdb fed the reads into MiXCR, producing one record per CDR3 protein. The table has roughly 730,000 distinct CDR3 sequences, around a third seen once. Here the sequenced sample was cultured PBMCs, taken from culture after CMV antigen stimulation. Receptor source: a human donor in good health (CMV status not recorded). Some clones in this sample may be carry-over from other donors' samples.

This chain links TRBV5-1 with TRBJ1-3; a possible D gene is TRBD1 (5 bases). The V gene lost 4 bases and the J gene lost 7 bases, with 21 bases spanning the gap. Germline V gene sequence: CDR1 SGHRS, CDR2 YFSETQ. There are 16 residues in the CDR3. CDR3 residues: CASSAGTSAVINTIYF. In DNA, the CDR3 is TGCGCCAGCAGCGCTGGGACGTCCGCCGTTATCAACACCATATATTTT.

The rearrangement uses TRBV20-1 and TRBJ1-5; no clear D gene. Trimming took off 4 bases at V and 0 bases at J, with 13 bases between the two ends. Germline CDR1 is DFQATT and CDR2 is SNEGSKA (reference sequence). The CDR3 runs 15 residues. This chain's CDR3 is CSAILEGYSNQPQHF. The CDR3 bases are TGCAGTGCTATCTTGGAAGGTTATAGCAATCAGCCCCAGCATTTT.

V usage is TRBV12-3 or TRBV12-4 and J usage is TRBJ2-7; the match to TRBD1 covers 7 bases. The CDR3 is 15 amino acids. V lost 3 bases and J lost 3; bases outside the gene matches: 8. CDR3 coding DNA: TGTGCCAGCAGTTTGGGGTGGACAGGCGACTACGAGCAGTACTTC. Protein product: CASSLGWTGDYEQYF.